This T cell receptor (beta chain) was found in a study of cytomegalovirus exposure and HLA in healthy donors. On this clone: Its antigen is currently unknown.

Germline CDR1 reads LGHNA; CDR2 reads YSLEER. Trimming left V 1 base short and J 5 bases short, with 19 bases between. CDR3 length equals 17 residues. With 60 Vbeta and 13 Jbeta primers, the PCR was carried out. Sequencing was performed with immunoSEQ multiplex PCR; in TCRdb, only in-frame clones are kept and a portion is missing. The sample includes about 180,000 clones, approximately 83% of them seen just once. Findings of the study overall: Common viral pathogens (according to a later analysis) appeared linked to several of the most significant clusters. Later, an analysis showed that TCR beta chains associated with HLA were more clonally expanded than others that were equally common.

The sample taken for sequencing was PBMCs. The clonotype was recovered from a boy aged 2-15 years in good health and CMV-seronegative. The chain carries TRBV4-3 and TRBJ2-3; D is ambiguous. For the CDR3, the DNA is TGCGCCAGCAGCCAAGTGGGCGTGGTCCACTCCAGAGATACGCAGTATTTT. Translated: CASSQVGVVHSRDTQYF.